Sequencing of this T cell receptor (beta chain) was carried out in a study of cytomegalovirus exposure and HLA in healthy donors. The CDR3 has 18 amino acids. Per the germline V gene, CDR1 is MGHRA and CDR2 is YSYEKL. Losses at the gene ends were 1 base for V and 1 base for J; bases not matched to a gene: 9. A remark on this clone: Its antigen is undetermined.

Primers: 60 Vbeta forward and 13 Jbeta reverse. Some clones are missing from TCRdb's copy, which holds only in-frame ones; the method was immunoSEQ multiplex PCR. The sample contains 150,000 or so clones, about 83% of which appear only once. Study-level results: At a 0.05 false discovery rate, a later analysis found 18,000 or so TCR beta sequences to be associated with HLA alleles. Fewer N-insertions than the approximately 610-donor mean were reportedly shown by an Asian-associated ancestry cluster in a later analysis. In vitro checks showed that a few CMV-associated chains really do target CMV antigens.

Sequenced input: PBMCs. V gene TRBV4-1 combines with J gene TRBJ1-2; 10 bases are a match to TRBD1. This TCR was sampled from a woman in her thirties or forties in good health and CMV-seronegative. In DNA, the CDR3 is TGCGCCAGCAGCCAAGGCCGGGACAGGGGACCGTTTAACTATGGCTACACCTTC. It is translated as CASSQGRDRGPFNYGYTF.